These 28 T cell receptor beta chains originate from one sample sequenced in a study of blood T cell repertoires in COVID-19. Measured with immunoSEQ multiplex PCR; TCRdb has only the in-frame clones, and not every one. The sample consists of more than 300,000 clones, about 90% of them appearing once. Material for sequencing was PBMCs or T cells enriched from blood (not recorded which). The receptor set was obtained from a woman in her 30s who had recovered from COVID-19.

There are a few counts of this clone. The CDR3 bases are TGCGCCAGCAGCGCGGGGGACCCCTCCTACGAGCAGTACTTC. This encodes CASSAGDPSYEQYF. The chain is built from TRBV5-1 and TRBJ2-7, with TRBD2 matching 7 bases. This CDR3 has 14 residues. J lost 0 bases, V lost 4 bases, and 4 bases had no gene match. Germline V gene data show CDR1 as SGHRS and CDR2 as YFSETQ. The whole variable domain, remainder taken from reference TRBV5-1 and TRBJ2-7, is KAGVTQTPRYLIKTRGQQVTLSCSPISGHRSVSWYQQTPGQGLQFLFEYFSETQRNKGNFPGRFSGRQFSNSRSEMNVSTLELGDSALYLCASSAGDPSYEQYFGPGTRLTVT.

CDR3 in DNA: TGTGCCAGTAGGGGGACAGGGTCGACCCTCAACACCTTC. Translated: CASRGTGSTLNTF. The chain couples TRBV19 to TRBJ1-2; 9 positions match TRBD1. The germline V gene encodes CDR1 LNHDA and CDR2 SQIVND (reference sequence). The trim removed 6 bases at V and 12 bases at J, leaving 11 bases unmatched. This CDR3 is 13 amino acids long.

The chain joins TRBV20-1 to TRBJ2-7; 7 bases agree with TRBD2. V trimming: 3 bases; J trimming: 10 bases; junction bases outside the gene matches: 6. This CDR3 has 11 residues. Germline V gives CDR1 DFQATT, CDR2 SNEGSKA (reference sequence). CDR3 loop: CSASDGGRQYF. The DNA for the CDR3 is TGCAGTGCTAGTGACGGCGGGAGACAGTACTTC.

The chain recombines TRBV4-3 with TRBJ1-1; D is uncertain. The CDR3 loop spans 15 amino acids. The V gene lost 3 bases and the J gene lost 0 bases, with 11 bases spanning the gap. The germline gives CDR1 LGHNA, CDR2 YSLEER. CDR3 sequence reads: CASSQRTGMNTEAFF. The CDR3 region has the DNA TGCGCCAGCAGCCAGAGAACCGGGATGAACACTGAAGCTTTCTTT.

This chain joins TRBV4-2 and TRBJ1-1, with a weak D call TRBD1 (5 bases). V was shortened by 0 bases and J by 3 bases, with 11 bases between the two germline ends. This CDR3 has 15 residues. Germline V gene data show CDR1 as LGHNA and CDR2 as YNFKEQ. As DNA, the CDR3 is TGTGCCAGCAGCCAAGATATGCGGGGGGACACTGAAGCTTTCTTT. This sequence encodes CASSQDMRGDTEAFF.

The chain combines TRBV5-1 with TRBJ2-5; D perhaps matches TRBD2 (6 bases). This CDR3 comprises 14 residues. Germline assignment: CDR1 SGHRS and CDR2 YFSETQ. Trimming left V 0 bases short and J 4 bases short, with 10 bases between. The CDR3 is CASSLALLAETQYF. CDR3 in DNA: TGCGCCAGCAGCTTGGCCCTACTAGCAGAGACCCAGTACTTC.

This sequence joins TRBV7-8 and TRBJ1-6, with a tentative D call TRBD1 (6 bases). Trimming removed 3 bases at V and 7 bases at J, with 10 bases between. The CDR3 runs to 14 residues. CDR1 is SGHVS and CDR2 is FQNEAQ in the germline V gene. This CDR3 is CASSFRDINSPLHF. In nucleotides, the CDR3 is TGTGCCAGCAGCTTCCGGGACATCAATTCACCCCTCCACTTT. The full variable domain, in which reference TRBV7-8 and TRBJ1-6 provide the parts outside the CDR3, is GAGVSQSPRYKVAKRGQDVALRCDPISGHVSLFWYQQALGQGPEFLTYFQNEAQLDKSGLPSDRFFAERPEGSVSTLKIQRTQQEDSAVYLCASSFRDINSPLHFGNGTRLTVT.

This clone was observed a single time. The CDR3 is CASSPEQNTEAFF. The DNA for the CDR3 is TGTGCCAGCAGCCCAGAACAGAACACTGAAGCTTTCTTT. The chain links TRBV7-8 to TRBJ1-1, with D hard to call. This CDR3 spans 13 amino acids. Germline values: CDR1 SGHVS, CDR2 FQNEAQ. V lost 5 bases and J 1 base, leaving 8 bases between the germline ends.

The V gene is TRBV5-1, the J gene TRBJ1-5, with D perhaps matching TRBD1 (6 bases). Trimming removed 4 bases from V and 5 bases from J, with 16 bases in between. This CDR3 contains 15 residues. Germline CDR1 and CDR2: SGHRS and YFSETQ. CDR3 sequence (DNA): TGCGCCAGCAGCCTATCCGGGACAAACGATCAGCCCCAGCATTTT. This gives the protein CASSLSGTNDQPQHF.

This clone was found once. The V and J genes are TRBV14 and TRBJ2-5; weak D call: TRBD1 (6 bases). This CDR3 has 17 amino acids. V was shortened by 0 bases and J by 5 bases, with 19 bases between the two germline ends. Germline V gives CDR1 SGHDN, CDR2 FVKESK. CDR3 nucleotides: TGTGCCAGCAGCCAAGAAAGACCGGGACAAACCCTGGAGACCCAGTACTTC. It is translated as CASSQERPGQTLETQYF.

V and J are TRBV30 and TRBJ2-3; D perhaps matches TRBD1 (6 bases). Germline V gives CDR1 GTSNPN, CDR2 SVGIG (reference sequence). The CDR3 runs to 13 residues. V was shortened by 4 bases and J by 3 bases, with 11 bases between the two germline ends. The CDR3, as DNA: TGTGCCTGGATTCGTAGGGGGACAGATACGCAGTATTTT. Encoded protein: CAWIRRGTDTQYF.

V is TRBV4-1 and J is TRBJ1-4, with 12 bases matching TRBD1. V gave up 3 bases and J gave up 7 bases; unmatched junction bases: 21. The length of the CDR3 is 21 residues. Germline loops: CDR1 MGHRA, CDR2 YSYEKL. The CDR3 here is CASSQPLGSGTGGADGEKLFF. CDR3 nucleotide sequence: TGCGCCAGCAGCCAGCCCCTGGGAAGCGGGACAGGGGGCGCCGATGGTGAAAAACTGTTTTTT.

The chain employs TRBV7-9 and TRBJ2-2; D perhaps matches TRBD2 (5 bases). The CDR3 runs to 17 residues. CDR1 is SEHNR, CDR2 FQNEAQ, per germline (reference sequence). Trimming shortened V by 3 bases and J by 1 base, and 15 bases separated the two germline ends. The CDR3: CASSFNFRTGNTGELFF. CDR3 sequence (DNA): TGTGCCAGCAGCTTTAATTTCCGGACTGGGAACACCGGGGAGCTGTTTTTT.

J is TRBJ1-6 and V is TRBV15, with a tentative D call TRBD1 (6 bases). V gave up 5 bases and J gave up 0 bases, with 14 bases separating them. The germline CDR1 and CDR2 sequences are LNHNV and YYDKDF (reference sequence). This CDR3 region has 17 residues. CDR3 nucleotides: TGTGCCACCAGCTACGACAGGACGAGCTCCTATAATTCACCCCTCCACTTT. Its translation is CATSYDRTSSYNSPLHF.

V gene TRBV5-1 combines with J gene TRBJ2-7, with D possibly matching TRBD2 (5 bases). Germline V gene sequence: CDR1 SGHRS, CDR2 YFSETQ. Trimming removed 0 bases at V and 5 bases at J, with 12 bases between. CDR3 size: 14 residues. The CDR3 DNA sequence: TGCGCCAGCAGCTTGGGTGCGGGTGTGCACGAGCAGTACTTC. This translates into CASSLGAGVHEQYF.

This chain links TRBV6-5 with TRBJ2-1; 7 nucleotides match TRBD2. V lost 5 bases and J lost 7; bases outside the gene matches: 8. CDR1 and CDR2 (germline): MNHEY, SVGAGI. The CDR3 is 14 residues long. CDR3 in DNA: TGTGCCAGCAGTAAGGGGAGGGCCGTGAATGAGCAGTTCTTC. This translates into CASSKGRAVNEQFF.

The chain employs TRBV3-1 (or the pseudogene TRBV3-2) and TRBJ2-7, with TRBD2 matching over 13 bases. CDR3 length equals 16 residues. The V gene end was trimmed by 1 base and the J gene end by 6 bases; junction bases not matched to a gene: 6. Germline CDR1 reads LGHDT; CDR2 reads YNNKEL (reference sequence). The CDR3 reads CASSQAQLAGGSEQYF. The CDR3 nucleotides read TGTGCCAGCAGCCAAGCCCAACTAGCGGGAGGGTCCGAGCAGTACTTC.

The rearrangement uses TRBV27 and TRBJ1-1; TRBD1 matches at 8 bases. CDR3 length equals 14 residues. CDR1 is MNHEY, CDR2 SMNVEV, per germline (reference sequence). With V trimmed by 2 bases and J by 5 bases, 4 bases remained unmatched. In DNA form, the CDR3 reads TGTGCCAGCAGTTTAATCAGGGGGCCAACTGAAGCTTTCTTT. Encoded protein: CASSLIRGPTEAFF.

J is TRBJ2-1 and V is TRBV29-1; 7 bases align to TRBD1. CDR1 and CDR2 from the germline V gene are SQVTM and ANQGSEA. After removal of 6 bases from V and 9 bases from J, the junction contained 5 bases not matched to a gene. The CDR3 totals 11 residues. CDR3 region: CSVNRGSEQFF. The CDR3 nucleotides read TGCAGCGTGAACAGGGGAAGTGAGCAGTTCTTC.

The V gene is TRBV5-5, the J gene TRBJ2-1, with D possibly matching TRBD2 (6 bases). Germline V lookup: CDR1 SGHKS, CDR2 YYEKEE (reference sequence). Trimming pared 9 bases from V and 7 bases from J, leaving 23 bases between. This CDR3 spans 15 amino acids. The CDR3 DNA follows: TGTGCCACGCTCAGGGAGGCTCGACTAACGAATGAGCAGTTCTTC. It specifies CATLREARLTNEQFF.

This chain joins TRBV18 and TRBJ2-7; tentatively, D is TRBD2 (6 bases). Between the trimmed V and J ends, which lost 6 bases and 3 bases, there was a span of 15 bases. This CDR3 has 14 amino acids. Germline V gene lookup returns CDR1 KGHSH and CDR2 LQKENI. Here the CDR3 reads CASSPPGLYYEQYF. The CDR3 bases are TGTGCCAGCTCCCCGCCGGGACTGTACTACGAGCAGTACTTC.

The CDR3 spells CASSPAGTSGRSAQYF. The CDR3 DNA is TGTGCCAGCAGCCCAGCCGGGACTAGCGGTCGATCGGCCCAGTACTTC. V usage is TRBV9 and J usage is TRBJ2-5; TRBD2 agrees at 11 bases. Germline CDR1 SGDLS, CDR2 YYNGEE. The CDR3 is 16 amino acids. With V trimmed by 4 bases and J by 9 bases, 14 bases remained unmatched. The variable domain in full, completed from reference TRBV9 and TRBJ2-5, reads DSGVTQTPKHLITATGQRVTLRCSPRSGDLSVYWYQQSLDQGLQFLIQYYNGEERAKGNILERFSAQQFPDLHSELNLSSLELGDSALYFCASSPAGTSGRSAQYFGPGTRLLVL.

This chain joins TRBV4-1 and TRBJ1-1; tentatively, D is TRBD1 (5 bases). The germline gives CDR1 MGHRA, CDR2 YSYEKL. The CDR3 loop spans 15 amino acids. V was clipped by 4 bases and J by 3 bases, with 15 bases between them. The CDR3, as DNA: TGCGCCAGCAGCCCGACCCCTCAGGGATACACTGAAGCTTTCTTT. This translates into CASSPTPQGYTEAFF.

This clone was seen a single time. The chain joins TRBV5-6 to TRBJ2-7, with TRBD2 matching 10 bases. Germline V CDR1 and CDR2: SGHDT, YYEEEE. The ends lost 4 bases at V and 13 bases at J; junction bases unmatched: 11. The CDR3 is 13 amino acids. The CDR3 protein is CASSLGLALPEYF. CDR3 nucleotides: TGTGCCAGCAGCCTGGGACTAGCGTTACCCGAATACTTC. Variable domain in full (rest from reference TRBV5-6 and TRBJ2-7): DAGVTQSPTHLIKTRGQQVTLRCSPKSGHDTVSWYQQALGQGPQFIFQYYEEEERQRGNFPDRFSGHQFPNYSSELNVNALLLGDSALYLCASSLGLALPEYFGPGTRLTVT.

This clone showed up just once. The chain joins TRBV28 to TRBJ2-2; maybe TRBD1 (6 bases). V lost 6 bases and J 6 bases, leaving 14 bases between the germline ends. The CDR3 spans 14 residues. CDR1 and CDR2 (germline): MDHEN, SYDVKM. The CDR3: CASRNPGVPGELFF. CDR3 DNA sequence: TGTGCCAGCAGAAATCCAGGGGTCCCCGGGGAGCTGTTTTTT.

V is TRBV6-1 and J is TRBJ2-7, with D perhaps TRBD1 (6 bases). This CDR3 has 18 amino acids. Germline CDR1 reads MNHNS; CDR2 reads SASEGT. V was cut by 3 bases and J by 0 bases, with 21 bases left in between. CDR3 in amino acids: CASSDTTYRVTVSYEQYF. The CDR3 bases are TGTGCCAGCAGTGATACTACTTACAGGGTCACCGTCTCCTACGAGCAGTACTTC.

The chain is built from TRBV5-1 and TRBJ1-6; D possibly corresponds to TRBD1 (6 bases). Per the germline V gene, CDR1 is SGHRS and CDR2 is YFSETQ. V was clipped by 1 base and J by 7 bases, with 12 bases between them. The CDR3 covers 15 residues. The CDR3 nucleotides read TGCGCCAGCAGCTTGACGGCAGGGGACAATTCACCCCTCCACTTT. Its translation: CASSLTAGDNSPLHF.

The chain uses TRBV6-2 or TRBV6-3 and TRBJ2-1; D is unresolved. V was clipped by 2 bases and J by 9 bases, with 11 bases between them. The CDR3 is 13 amino acids. Germline assignment: CDR1 MNHEY and CDR2 SVGEGT. As DNA, the CDR3 is TGTGCCAGCAGTTACGCGGCTATCATTGAGCAGTTCTTC. Translating gives CASSYAAIIEQFF.